Included here is one T cell receptor (beta chain) sequence, with context. Looked up from germline, CDR1 is GTSNPN and CDR2 is SVGIG (reference sequence). The CDR3 contains 13 residues. The V end lost 7 bases, the J end lost 1 base, and 11 bases lay between the germline ends. This specimen belongs to a study of CD8 T cells in Susac syndrome. Peripheral blood CD8+ and CD4+ T cells were profiled by TCR beta sequencing. Random hexamers served to reverse transcribe roughly 0.45 to 1 ug RNA. TCRdb redid the calling of the immunoSEQ multiplex PCR reads with MiXCR, one entry per CDR3 protein. The table includes 190,000 or so distinct CDR3 sequences, 90% to 95% detected once.

The clonotype was recovered from a human donor with multiple sclerosis. The chain combines TRBV30 with TRBJ2-1; TRBD2 is a possible D gene (6 bases). The sequencing input was CD4+ T cells from PBMCs. In DNA form, the CDR3 reads TGTGCCTTCGCGGGACTTTCCTACAATGAGCAGTTCTTC. Translation gives CAFAGLSYNEQFF.